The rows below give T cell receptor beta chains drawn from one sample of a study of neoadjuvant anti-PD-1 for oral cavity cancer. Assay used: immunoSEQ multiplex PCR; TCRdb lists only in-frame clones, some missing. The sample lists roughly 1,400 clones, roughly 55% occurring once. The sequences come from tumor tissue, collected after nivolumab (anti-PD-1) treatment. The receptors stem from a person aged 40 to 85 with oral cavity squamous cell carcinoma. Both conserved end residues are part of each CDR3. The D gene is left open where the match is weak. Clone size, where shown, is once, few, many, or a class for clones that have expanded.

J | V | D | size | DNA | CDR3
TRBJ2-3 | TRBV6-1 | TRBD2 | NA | TGTGCCAGCAGTCCACTAGCGGTGGGGGTAGATACGCAGTATTTT | CASSPLAVGVDTQYF
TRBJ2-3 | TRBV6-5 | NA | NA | TGTGCCAGCAGTTACACCGGACAGCGGGTTCTGGGTACGCAGTATTTT | CASSYTGQRVLGTQYF
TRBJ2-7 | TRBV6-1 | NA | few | TGTGCCAGCAGAGAACCGGGGTCAGCGGCGGGGGAGCAGTACTTC | CASREPGSAAGEQYF
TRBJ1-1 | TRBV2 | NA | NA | TGTGCCAGCAGTGAAGAGTGGAACACTGAAGCTTTCTTT | CASSEEWNTEAFF
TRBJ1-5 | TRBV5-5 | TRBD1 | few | TGTGCCAGCAGCTTGCAGACAGGGAAGAATCAGCCCCAGCATTTT | CASSLQTGKNQPQHF
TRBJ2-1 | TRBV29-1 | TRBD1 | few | TGCAGCGTTCGGACAGGGGGCAATGAGCAGTTCTTC | CSVRTGGNEQFF
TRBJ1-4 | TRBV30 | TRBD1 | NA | TGTGCCTGGAGCAGAAAGGGACAGGGGGTTCAAATTGGTGAAAAACTGTTTTTT | CAWSRKGQGVQIGEKLFF
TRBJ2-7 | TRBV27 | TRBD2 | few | TGTGCCAGCAGCATAGCGGGACCCTACGAGCAGTACTTC | CASSIAGPYEQYF
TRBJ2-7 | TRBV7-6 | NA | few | TGTGCCAGCAGCTTAGAACGAGCCGGGATGCAGTACGAGCAGTACTTC | CASSLERAGMQYEQYF
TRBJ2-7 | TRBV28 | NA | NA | TGTGCCAGCAGTTTAGTCGGAGGGATCTCCTACGAGCAGTACTTC | CASSLVGGISYEQYF
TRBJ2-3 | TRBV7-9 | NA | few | TGTGCCAGCAGCCCCCTCGGGAGCGGGCTTCTGGCAGATACGCAGTATTTT | CASSPLGSGLLADTQYF
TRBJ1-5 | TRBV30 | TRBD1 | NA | TGTGCCTGGAGGGGACAGGGCCAGCAGCCCCAGCATTTT | CAWRGQGQQPQHF
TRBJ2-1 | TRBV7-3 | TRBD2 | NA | TGTGCCAGCAGCCCCGGGACTAGCGGGCACAATGAGCAGTTCTTC | CASSPGTSGHNEQFF
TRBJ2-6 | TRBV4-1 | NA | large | TGCGCCAGCAGCCTCCAGACCACTGGGGCCAACGTCCTGACTTTC | CASSLQTTGANVLTF